This T cell receptor beta chain was captured by sequencing in a study of identifying expanded T cells in peripheral blood. The study's findings and limits: Roughly two-week clone count variance significantly increased as total template count grew.

The CDR3 has 15 residues. Trimming shortened V by 0 bases and J by 0 bases, and 9 bases separated the two germline ends. Germline lookup yields CDR1 MNHEY and CDR2 SVGAGI. The protocol was immunoSEQ multiplex PCR, while the TCRdb copy is restricted to in-frame clones and leaves out a portion. The sample has 130,000 or so clones, 75% to 90% seen once; the top ten hold 2.5% to 3.5%. A remark on this clone: Its antigen is not identified.

The TCR sequence derives from a person between 18 and 75 years old in good health. The chain recombines TRBV6-5 with TRBJ2-7, with D perhaps matching TRBD2 (5 bases). Sequencing was carried out using blood. The CDR3 region is CASSYSAGLSYEQYF. CDR3 nucleotide sequence: TGTGCCAGCAGTTACTCCGCCGGACTCTCCTACGAGCAGTACTTC.